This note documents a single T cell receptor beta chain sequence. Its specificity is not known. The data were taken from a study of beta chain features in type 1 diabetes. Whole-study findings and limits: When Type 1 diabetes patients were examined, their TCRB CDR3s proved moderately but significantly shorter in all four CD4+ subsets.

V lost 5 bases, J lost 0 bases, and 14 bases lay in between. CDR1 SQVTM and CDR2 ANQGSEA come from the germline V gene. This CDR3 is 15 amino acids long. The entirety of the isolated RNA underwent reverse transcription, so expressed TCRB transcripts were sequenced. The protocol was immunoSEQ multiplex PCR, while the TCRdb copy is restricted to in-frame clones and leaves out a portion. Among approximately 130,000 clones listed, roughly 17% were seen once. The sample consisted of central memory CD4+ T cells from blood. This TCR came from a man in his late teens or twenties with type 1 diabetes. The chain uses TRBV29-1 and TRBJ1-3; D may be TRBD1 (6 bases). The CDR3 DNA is TGCAGCGTTTTAGGGACACAGTACTCTGGAAACACCATATATTTT. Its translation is CSVLGTQYSGNTIYF.